What follows are 20 T cell receptor beta chains derived from one specimen sequenced in a study of T cell responses to AZD1222 COVID-19 vaccine (dated by TCRdb to the early 2020s). The label giving this sample's time point can be read as: baseline before first vaccination. Receptors were amplified or captured by the immunoSEQ multiplex PCR assay. Entries here come from immuneACCESS through TCRdb and include only in-frame sequences with V and J called. Some clones fail to appear in such tables; in the studies checked, an unresolved V gene covers under half of the shortfall, and the cause of the remainder is unknown. The sample includes roughly 130,000 clones, with about 92% observed a single time. The biggest ten clones account for approximately 2% of the sample. Here the sequenced sample was peripheral blood, taken on day 0 of AZD1222 vaccination. Source of these receptors: an adult in good health.

The genes are TRBV3-1 (or the pseudogene TRBV3-2) and TRBJ1-2, with 8 bases fitting TRBD1. Germline CDR1 and CDR2: LGHDT and YNNKEL (reference sequence). V lost 4 bases, J lost 5 bases, and 9 bases stayed unmatched. The CDR3 consists of 15 residues. The CDR3 DNA reads TGTGCCAGCAGCCCCACTCCCCAGGGGGCGTATGGCTACACCTTC. Amino acids: CASSPTPQGAYGYTF.

The rearrangement joins TRBV27 to TRBJ1-3; D might be TRBD1 (5 bases). Trimming took 5 bases from V and 3 from J, leaving 14 bases between them. Germline V gene lookup returns CDR1 MNHEY and CDR2 SMNVEV (reference sequence). This CDR3 spans 15 amino acids. CDR3 DNA: TGTGCCAGCAGTCCACCTGGGGCATTTGGAAACACCATATATTTT. Translating it yields CASSPPGAFGNTIYF.

The V and J genes are TRBV10-1 and TRBJ2-2; D gene ambiguous. The CDR3 length is 13 residues. The germline CDR1 and CDR2 sequences are WNHNN and SYGVQD (reference sequence). Trimming pared 5 bases from V and 4 bases from J, leaving 8 bases between. In DNA, the CDR3 is TGCGCCAGCAGTCAGAAGTTCACCGGGGAGCTGTTTTTT. It encodes CASSQKFTGELFF.

The V and J genes are TRBV2 and TRBJ1-2, with 8 bases lining up with TRBD1. Germline trimming cut 6 bases from V and 7 bases from J; bases unmatched to any gene: 10. CDR3 length: 14 residues. Looked up from germline, CDR1 is SNHLY and CDR2 is FYNNEI. This CDR3 is CASRPGQGPFGYTF. The DNA of the CDR3 is TGTGCCAGCAGGCCCGGACAGGGTCCTTTTGGCTACACCTTC.

The CDR3 protein is CASSGTGAPNEKLFF. In nucleotides, the CDR3 is TGTGCCAGCAGCGGAACAGGGGCCCCTAATGAAAAACTGTTTTTT. The chain joins TRBV5-5 to TRBJ1-4; 7 nucleotides line up with TRBD1. This CDR3 has 15 residues. The V gene end was trimmed by 4 bases and the J gene end by 3 bases; junction bases not matched to a gene: 6. Per germline, CDR1 SGHKS and CDR2 YYEKEE (reference sequence).

This clone was detected only once. This chain connects TRBV4-1 to TRBJ2-3, with 8 bases fitting TRBD2. The CDR3 contains 13 residues. Germline V CDR1 and CDR2: MGHRA, YSYEKL. Trimming cost V 8 bases and J 4 bases; bases outside gene matches: 5. The CDR3: CASRGGPSDTQYF. In DNA form, the CDR3 reads TGCGCCAGCCGGGGGGGGCCGTCAGATACGCAGTATTTT.

The chain recombines TRBV10-3 with TRBJ2-7; 7 positions match TRBD1. This CDR3 has 13 amino acids. The germline V gene has CDR1 ENHRY and CDR2 SYGVKD. Trimming took 4 bases from V and 3 from J; bases not matched to a gene: 3. The CDR3 spells CAISGWDSYEQYF. CDR3 sequence (DNA): TGTGCCATCAGTGGTTGGGACAGCTACGAGCAGTACTTC.

The chain is built from TRBV19 and TRBJ1-6, with 10 nucleotides matching TRBD1. The V and J ends lost 8 bases and 10 bases, in that order; junction bases with no gene match: 8. The CDR3 is 14 residues long. Germline CDR1 is LNHDA and CDR2 is SQIVND (reference sequence). CDR3 residues: CASRSGTGASPLHF. The CDR3 DNA reads as TGTGCCAGTCGCTCCGGGACAGGGGCATCACCCCTCCACTTT.

The CDR3 sequence: CSVVGMETQYF. The CDR3 coding sequence is TGCAGCGTTGTGGGTATGGAGACCCAGTACTTC. The chain is built from TRBV29-1 and TRBJ2-5; D remains unclear. The CDR3 has 11 residues. Germline V gives CDR1 SQVTM, CDR2 ANQGSEA. V shed 4 bases and J shed 5 bases, with 8 bases lying between them. Drawing the rest from reference TRBV29-1 and TRBJ2-5, the complete variable domain is SAVISQKPSRDICQRGTSLTIQCQVDSQVTMMFWYRQQPGQSLTLIATANQGSEATYESGFVIDKFPISRPNLTFSTLTVSNMSPEDSSIYLCSVVGMETQYFGPGTRLLVL.

The V and J genes are TRBV19 and TRBJ2-1; 7 bases map to TRBD1. Germline V gene sequence: CDR1 LNHDA, CDR2 SQIVND (reference sequence). The CDR3 is 12 residues long. J lost 7 bases, V lost 9 bases, and 6 bases had no gene match. The chain's CDR3 is CARRGQSNEQFF. The CDR3 nucleotides are TGTGCCAGAAGGGGACAGTCAAATGAGCAGTTCTTC.

This clone turned up a few times. The genes are TRBV5-5 and TRBJ2-1; the D gene is possibly TRBD2 (6 bases). V lost 4 bases to trimming and J lost 6 bases, with 20 bases between them. The CDR3 consists of 16 residues. Germline CDR1 SGHKS, CDR2 YYEKEE (reference sequence). The CDR3 DNA follows: TGTGCCAGCAGCCCCTTTGGGGGGACGCGAAGCAATGAGCAGTTCTTC. It translates to CASSPFGGTRSNEQFF. Variable domain in full (rest from reference TRBV5-5 and TRBJ2-1): DAGVTQSPTHLIKTRGQQVTLRCSPISGHKSVSWYQQVLGQGPQFIFQYYEKEERGRGNFPDRFSARQFPNYSSELNVNALLLGDSALYLCASSPFGGTRSNEQFFGPGTRLTVL.

This clone is a singleton in its sample. The chain has TRBV18 and TRBJ2-5; no clear D. This CDR3 is built from 14 residues. Germline values: CDR1 KGHSH, CDR2 LQKENI. V dropped 0 bases and J dropped 2 bases, with 7 bases sitting between them. CDR3 amino acids: CASSPPTRQETQYF. Written as DNA, the CDR3 is TGTGCCAGCTCACCACCGACGAGGCAAGAGACCCAGTACTTC.

The chain employs TRBV9 and TRBJ1-1; D call uncertain. V dropped 0 bases and J dropped 3 bases, with 6 bases sitting between them. The CDR3 is made up of 13 amino acids. Per the germline V gene, CDR1 is SGDLS and CDR2 is YYNGEE. The CDR3 region is CASSVAPDTEAFF. DNA for the CDR3: TGTGCCAGCAGCGTAGCTCCTGACACTGAAGCTTTCTTT.

This chain uses TRBV7-8 with TRBJ1-1; tentatively, D is TRBD1 (5 bases). V was cut by 2 bases and J by 5 bases, with 18 bases left in between. The CDR3 has 16 residues. CDR1 and CDR2 from the germline V gene are SGHVS and FQNEAQ. CDR3 DNA: TGTGCCAGCAGCTTAAGAGGCGGTCAGGGAAGGACTGAAGCTTTCTTT. It yields the protein CASSLRGGQGRTEAFF. Full variable domain (outside the CDR3, taken from reference TRBV7-8 and TRBJ1-1): GAGVSQSPRYKVAKRGQDVALRCDPISGHVSLFWYQQALGQGPEFLTYFQNEAQLDKSGLPSDRFFAERPEGSVSTLKIQRTQQEDSAVYLCASSLRGGQGRTEAFFGQGTRLTVV.

The V and J genes are TRBV2 and TRBJ2-6; D unclear. V was pared by 4 bases and J by 2 bases, with 9 bases between. CDR1 and CDR2 from the germline V gene are SNHLY and FYNNEI. The CDR3 totals 15 residues. The chain's CDR3 is CASSVLTTGANVLTF. The CDR3 region has the DNA TGTGCCAGCAGTGTTTTAACAACTGGGGCCAACGTCCTGACTTTC. Filled out from reference TRBV2 and TRBJ2-6, the complete variable domain reads EPEVTQTPSHQVTQMGQEVILRCVPISNHLYFYWYRQILGQKVEFLVSFYNNEISEKSEIFDDQFSVERPDGSNFTLKIRSTKLEDSAMYFCASSVLTTGANVLTFGAGSRLTVL.

This sequence joins TRBV19 and TRBJ2-3; D ambiguous. This CDR3 spans 14 amino acids. Trimming cost V 1 base and J 4 bases, with 9 bases left between them. The germline CDR1 and CDR2 sequences are LNHDA and SQIVND (reference sequence). The CDR3 DNA sequence: TGTGCCAGTAGTATAGGGCCATCAGCAGATACGCAGTATTTT. It is translated as CASSIGPSADTQYF.

V gene TRBV2 combines with J gene TRBJ2-1; no definite D call. Trimming took 1 base from V and 6 from J, leaving 7 bases between them. Germline values: CDR1 SNHLY, CDR2 FYNNEI. CDR3 length: 13 residues. CDR3 region: CASSEEVLNEQFF. The CDR3 DNA reads TGTGCCAGCAGTGAAGAGGTCCTCAATGAGCAGTTCTTC.

V is TRBV27 and J is TRBJ1-4; D uncertain. Germline CDR1 reads MNHEY; CDR2 reads SMNVEV (reference sequence). V lost 3 bases and J 5 bases, leaving 10 bases between the germline ends. The CDR3 extends over 14 amino acids. CDR3 DNA sequence: TGTGCCAGCAGTTTTGCCGAGAGAAATGAAAAACTGTTTTTT. Its protein is CASSFAERNEKLFF.

Details on this clone: One junction end disagrees with the germline gene, perhaps due to a read error. This chain connects TRBV7-7 to TRBJ2-1; D call uncertain. The length of the CDR3 is 15 residues. CDR1 SSHAT and CDR2 FNYEAQ come from the germline V gene (reference sequence). In DNA, the CDR3 is TGTGCTAGCAGCATCGGGCCAGGAGCGTACAATGAGCAGTTCTTC. This translates into CASSIGPGAYNEQFF.

J is TRBJ2-1 and V is TRBV6-5, with TRBD1 identical over 8 bases. J was trimmed by 7 bases and V by 5 bases; bases with no gene match: 10. This CDR3 region has 15 residues. The germline CDR1 and CDR2 sequences are MNHEY and SVGAGI. The CDR3 sequence: CASSPRQGRGNEQFF. CDR3 nucleotide sequence: TGTGCCAGCAGTCCTAGACAGGGGAGAGGGAATGAGCAGTTCTTC.